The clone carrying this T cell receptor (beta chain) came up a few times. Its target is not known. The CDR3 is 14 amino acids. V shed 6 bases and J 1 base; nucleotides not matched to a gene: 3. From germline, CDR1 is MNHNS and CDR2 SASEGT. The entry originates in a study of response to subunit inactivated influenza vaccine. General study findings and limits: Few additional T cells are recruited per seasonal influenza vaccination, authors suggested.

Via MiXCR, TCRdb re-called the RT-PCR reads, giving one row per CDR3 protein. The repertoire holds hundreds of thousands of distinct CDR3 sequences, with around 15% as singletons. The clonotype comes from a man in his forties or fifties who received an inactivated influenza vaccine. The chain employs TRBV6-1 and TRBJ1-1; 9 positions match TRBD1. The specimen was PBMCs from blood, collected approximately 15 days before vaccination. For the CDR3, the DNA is TGTGCCAGCAGACAGGGGGCAAAGAACACTGAAGCTTTCTTT. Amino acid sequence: CASRQGAKNTEAFF.